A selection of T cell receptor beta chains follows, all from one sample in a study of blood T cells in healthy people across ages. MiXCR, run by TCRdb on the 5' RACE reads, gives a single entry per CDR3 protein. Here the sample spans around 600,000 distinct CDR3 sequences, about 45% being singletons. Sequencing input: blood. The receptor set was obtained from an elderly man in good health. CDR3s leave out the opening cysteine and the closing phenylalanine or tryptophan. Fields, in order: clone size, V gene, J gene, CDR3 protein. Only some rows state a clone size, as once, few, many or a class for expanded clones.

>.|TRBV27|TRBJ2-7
ASSLYASGRTSKSYEQY
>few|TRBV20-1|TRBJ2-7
SAYPPPVGISSYEQY
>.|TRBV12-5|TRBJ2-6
ASGSLAGPFGANVLT
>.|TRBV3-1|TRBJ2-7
ASSQRLSSYEQY
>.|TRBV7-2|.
ASSLRSGASYEQY
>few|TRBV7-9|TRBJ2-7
ASSLSTTNEQY
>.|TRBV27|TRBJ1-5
ASSPDVEPFRQPQH
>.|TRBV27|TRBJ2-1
ASSPLTRSAKQF
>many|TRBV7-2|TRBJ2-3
ASSLKGGGTDTQY
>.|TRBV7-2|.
ASSLNSGRGEQY
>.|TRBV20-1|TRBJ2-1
SARQGNSYNEQF
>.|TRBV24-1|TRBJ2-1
ATSDLRSGPTKTRYNEQF
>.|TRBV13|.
ASSHSSDYEQY
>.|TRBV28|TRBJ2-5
ASSSHRGLGETQY
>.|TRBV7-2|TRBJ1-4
ASSLYYGNEELF
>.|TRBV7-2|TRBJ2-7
ASSLATGSFYEQY
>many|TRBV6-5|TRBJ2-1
ASRVAGAHEQF
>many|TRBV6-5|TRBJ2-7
ASSYSPGGSYEQY
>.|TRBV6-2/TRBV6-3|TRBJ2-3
ASSYSNSGDGDTQY
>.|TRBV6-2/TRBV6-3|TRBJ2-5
ASNRDNPQETQY
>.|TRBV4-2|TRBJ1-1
ASSQEPGAGTEAF
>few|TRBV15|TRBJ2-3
ATSREVTSTDTQY
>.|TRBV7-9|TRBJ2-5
ASSLNRGDEQY
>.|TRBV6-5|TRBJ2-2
ASSRQGRNTGELF
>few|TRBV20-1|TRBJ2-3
SARDNGRAAGDTQY
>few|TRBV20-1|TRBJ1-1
SARVSANTEAF
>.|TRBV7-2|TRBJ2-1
ASSLVGQGFNEQF
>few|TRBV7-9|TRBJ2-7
ASSRDRYSYEQY
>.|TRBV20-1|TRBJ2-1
SARDVAYNEQF
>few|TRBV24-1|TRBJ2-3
ATAGTGTTDTQY
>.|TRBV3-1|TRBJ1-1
ASSLGKGTEAF
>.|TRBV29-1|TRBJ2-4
SIATDLDLQY
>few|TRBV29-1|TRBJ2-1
SVNPGGSYNEQF
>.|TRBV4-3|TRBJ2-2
ASSQDRTGYTGGLF
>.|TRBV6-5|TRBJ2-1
ASKRWTSGNDEQF
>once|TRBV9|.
ASSAEGRWGETQY
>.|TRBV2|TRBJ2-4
ASSEEDRALTKNIQY
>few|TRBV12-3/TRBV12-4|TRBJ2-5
ASSWGWELATNGETQY
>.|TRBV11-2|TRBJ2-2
ASSRLPNTGELF
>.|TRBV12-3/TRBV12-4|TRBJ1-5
ASSRGLGNQPQH
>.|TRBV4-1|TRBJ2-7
ASSQAPGTGLYEQY
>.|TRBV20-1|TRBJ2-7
SAPRLASEQY
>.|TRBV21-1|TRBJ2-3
ASIPDRTADTQY
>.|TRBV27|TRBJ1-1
ASSDRGYTEAF
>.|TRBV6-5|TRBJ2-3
ASSSELGPDTQY
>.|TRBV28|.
ASSRDDFRGEQY
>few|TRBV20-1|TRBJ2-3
SARRGSGGFTDTQY
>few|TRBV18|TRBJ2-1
ASSPLSPAGGTHEQF
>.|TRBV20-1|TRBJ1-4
SAIGQLSEKLF
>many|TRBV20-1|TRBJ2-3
SAELTDTQY
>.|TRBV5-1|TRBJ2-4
ASSLYGGEAKNIQY
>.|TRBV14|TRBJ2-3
ASSPLTSGIGDTQY
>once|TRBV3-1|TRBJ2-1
ASSRRDSYYDEQF
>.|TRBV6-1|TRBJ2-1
ASSEGTSGGNGQF